This T cell receptor (beta chain) emerged from a study of cytomegalovirus exposure and HLA in healthy donors. Study-level points and caveats: HLA-A and HLA-B allele assignments for most subjects were reportedly predicted accurately using TCR beta sequences. V- and J-gene trimming in TCR beta was tied to a missense DCLRE1C variant by an analysis performed later. There were some public TCRs occurring in many donors, but most TCR sequences were rare.

This CDR3 contains 16 residues. V gave up 3 bases and J gave up 8 bases; unmatched junction bases: 12. Germline lookup yields CDR1 MNHEY and CDR2 SMNVEV (reference sequence). On this clone: Its antigen is not known.

The PCR was carried out with 60 Vbeta primers and 13 Jbeta primers. Measured with immunoSEQ multiplex PCR; TCRdb has only the in-frame clones, and not every one. Of roughly 160,000 clones detected, roughly 80% appear once; the ten largest clones hold approximately 1.4%. This receptor was identified in a man aged 25 to 45 in good health and CMV-seronegative. Sequenced sample: PBMCs. The J gene is TRBJ2-1, the V gene TRBV27, with 8 positions matching TRBD2. CDR3: CASSFQAGAPWDEQFF. CDR3 coding DNA: TGTGCCAGCAGTTTCCAAGCGGGGGCCCCCTGGGATGAGCAGTTCTTC.